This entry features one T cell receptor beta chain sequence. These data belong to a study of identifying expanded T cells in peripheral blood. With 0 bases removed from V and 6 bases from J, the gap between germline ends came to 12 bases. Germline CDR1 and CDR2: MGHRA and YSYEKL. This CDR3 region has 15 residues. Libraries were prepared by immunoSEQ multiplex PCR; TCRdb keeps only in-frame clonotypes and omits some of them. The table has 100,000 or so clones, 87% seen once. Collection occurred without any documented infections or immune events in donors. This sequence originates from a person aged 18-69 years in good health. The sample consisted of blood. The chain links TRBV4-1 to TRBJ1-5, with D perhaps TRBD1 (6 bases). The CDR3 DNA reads TGCGCCAGCAGCCAAGACGGGGGAGGGGGTCAGCCCCAGCATTTT. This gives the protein CASSQDGGGGQPQHF.